What follows is one TCR beta chain and its context. The data originate from a study of blood T cell repertoires in COVID-19. V was shortened by 0 bases and J by 3 bases, with 8 bases between the two germline ends. Germline V CDR1 and CDR2: ENHRY, SYGVKD. CDR3 length: 14 amino acids. Per the original methods: How many nucleated cells were present was estimated from reference gene primer amplification. Assay: immunoSEQ multiplex PCR; the TCRdb copy retains only in-frame clones and omits some. D and trimming were read from the DNA, whereas the V and J calls and clone size are those reported in that table. The table shows about 250,000 clones, with around 89% occurring only once.

This chain connects TRBV10-3 to TRBJ2-5; D is perhaps TRBD2 (5 bases). This clonotype was sampled from a woman aged 25 to 39 with COVID-19, enrolled during active disease. The specimen sequenced was peripheral blood. The CDR3 coding sequence is TGTGCCATCAGTGAGTCCCCGGGAAAAGAGACCCAGTACTTC. Its translation is CAISESPGKETQYF.